This entry concerns a single T cell receptor (beta chain). Germline V gene sequence: CDR1 SGHNT, CDR2 YENEEA. The CDR3 contains 14 residues. V lost 2 bases, J lost 7 bases, and 0 bases stayed unmatched. This sample is part of a study of control samples from healthy donors and cancer patients. Sequenced by immunoSEQ multiplex PCR; TCRdb stores in-frame clones only, minus some. This repertoire shows 120,000 to 150,000 clones, 75% to 90% found once; its top ten account for 8.5% to 9.5%. Sequencing used blood. This clonotype was sampled from a woman aged 25 to 45 in good health. The V call is TRBV11-3, the J call TRBJ2-1; the match to TRBD2 covers 12 bases. Here the CDR3 DNA reads TGTGCCAGCAGCTTACTAGCGGGAGGGAATGAGCAGTTCTTC. This translates into CASSLLAGGNEQFF.